The 11 T cell receptor beta chains below come from one sample, sequenced in a study of blood T cell repertoires in COVID-19. Profiling relied on immunoSEQ multiplex PCR, and the TCRdb table lists in-frame clones only, not all of them. Of under 350,000 clones listed, about 88% are singletons. The specimen was peripheral blood. All receptors derive from a man aged 18 to 30 with active or convalescent COVID-19.

The rearrangement uses TRBV24-1 and TRBJ1-1, with 7 bases matching TRBD1. The CDR3 totals 11 residues. The germline V gene encodes CDR1 KGHDR and CDR2 SFDVKD. V gave up 4 bases and J gave up 9 bases; unmatched junction bases: 1. The CDR3 spells CATSERGQAFF. CDR3 nucleotides: TGTGCCACCAGTGAAAGGGGGCAAGCTTTCTTT.

In its sample, this clone was seen a few times. The chain couples TRBV2 to TRBJ1-2; D is ambiguous. The CDR3 is 13 residues long. Germline CDR1 SNHLY, CDR2 FYNNEI. V lost 7 bases to trimming and J lost 3 bases, with 12 bases between them. CDR3 nucleotides: TGTGCCAGCAACCTAAGATCGGACTATGGCTACACCTTC. This gives the protein CASNLRSDYGYTF.

The chain uses TRBV28 and TRBJ2-7; 9 positions agree with TRBD2. Germline CDR1 is MDHEN and CDR2 is SYDVKM. The CDR3 is 15 amino acids. The V and J ends lost 4 bases and 6 bases, in that order; junction bases with no gene match: 10. DNA of the CDR3: TGTGCCAGCAGTTCACCGGGACTAGCCCTCAGCGAGCAGTACTTC. This codes for CASSSPGLALSEQYF.

This clone was seen a few times. This chain uses TRBV6-5 with TRBJ2-2; D ambiguous. The CDR3 spans 14 residues. The germline V gene encodes CDR1 MNHEY and CDR2 SVGAGI. V was clipped by 2 bases and J by 4 bases, with 8 bases between them. The CDR3 DNA sequence: TGTGCCAGCAGTTACGGCCAGGCCACCGGGGAGCTGTTTTTT. Its translation: CASSYGQATGELFF.

The chain employs TRBV2 and TRBJ1-3; D uncertain. Trimming shortened V by 8 bases and J by 0 bases, and 5 bases separated the two germline ends. Germline V lookup: CDR1 SNHLY, CDR2 FYNNEI. CDR3 length: 12 residues. CDR3 in DNA: TGTGCCAGCGGAGTCTCTGGAAACACCATATATTTT. Its protein product is CASGVSGNTIYF.

DNA of the CDR3: TGTGCCAGCAGTGAAGCAGGGACAGTGGAGAGGTCACCCCTCCACTTT. This sequence encodes CASSEAGTVERSPLHF. This rearrangement joins TRBV6-1 to TRBJ1-6; 7 positions match TRBD1. Germline assignment: CDR1 MNHNS and CDR2 SASEGT. There are 16 residues in the CDR3. With V trimmed by 0 bases and J by 10 bases, 9 bases remained unmatched.

V gene TRBV9 combines with J gene TRBJ2-2, with 7 bases aligning to TRBD2. Per germline, CDR1 SGDLS and CDR2 YYNGEE. V gave up 4 bases and J gave up 4 bases; unmatched junction bases: 4. The CDR3 runs 14 residues. The CDR3 DNA is TGTGCCAGCAGCAGCGGCGGGGGCACCGGGGAGCTGTTTTTT. Translation: CASSSGGGTGELFF. Full variable domain (remainder filled in from reference TRBV9 and TRBJ2-2): DSGVTQTPKHLITATGQRVTLRCSPRSGDLSVYWYQQSLDQGLQFLIQYYNGEERAKGNILERFSAQQFPDLHSELNLSSLELGDSALYFCASSSGGGTGELFFGEGSRLTVL.

The rearrangement uses TRBV5-5 and TRBJ2-2; D remains unclear. V lost 7 bases to trimming and J lost 7 bases, with 11 bases between them. The CDR3 totals 12 residues. The V gene's germline CDR1 is SGHKS and CDR2 YYEKEE (reference sequence). CDR3 region: CASLPMSGELFF. CDR3 coding DNA: TGTGCCAGCCTCCCTATGAGCGGGGAGCTGTTTTTT. Complete variable domain (other parts from reference TRBV5-5 and TRBJ2-2): DAGVTQSPTHLIKTRGQQVTLRCSPISGHKSVSWYQQVLGQGPQFIFQYYEKEERGRGNFPDRFSARQFPNYSSELNVNALLLGDSALYLCASLPMSGELFFGEGSRLTVL.

This chain connects TRBV2 to TRBJ2-1; a possible D gene is TRBD1 (6 bases). The germline V gene encodes CDR1 SNHLY and CDR2 FYNNEI. Trimming removed 11 bases at V and 6 bases at J, with 14 bases between. CDR3 length: 12 amino acids. The CDR3 here is CAHSVGGNEQFF. CDR3 bases: TGTGCCCACAGCGTAGGGGGCAATGAGCAGTTCTTC.

The V and J genes are TRBV18 and TRBJ1-5; 9 positions agree with TRBD1. From germline, CDR1 is KGHSH and CDR2 LQKENI. V was clipped by 3 bases and J by 5 bases; unmatched bases: 2. This CDR3 spans 14 amino acids. The CDR3 region is CASSPDRGDQPQHF. In nucleotides, the CDR3 is TGTGCCAGCTCACCGGACAGGGGTGATCAGCCCCAGCATTTT.

J is TRBJ1-2 and V is TRBV29-1, with a tentative D call TRBD1 (5 bases). Trimming shortened V by 6 bases and J by 6 bases, and 29 bases separated the two germline ends. The CDR3 runs 17 residues. Germline loops: CDR1 SQVTM, CDR2 ANQGSEA. The CDR3 protein is CSVLFEGREIHANGYTF. The DNA of the CDR3 is TGCAGCGTCTTGTTCGAAGGCAGGGAAATCCACGCGAATGGCTACACCTTC.